One and the same sample provided the 30 T cell receptor beta chains below, sequenced in a study of TIL therapy for anti-PD-1-resistant metastatic lung cancer. The libraries were made with immunoSEQ v3. The table came from immunoSEQ multiplex PCR; TCRdb's copy has only in-frame clones and leaves some out. The sample carries approximately 23,000 clones, under 80% recorded once. Time point denoted: pre-treatment sample, taken before nivolumab and TIL therapy. Pleural nodules or supraclavicular lymph nodes made up most of the excised metastases sampled. Sequencing was performed on tumor tissue, taken at baseline. The source is a woman between 30 and 80 years old with non-small cell lung cancer.

This clone was detected only a few times. This chain connects TRBV7-2 to TRBJ1-6, with D perhaps matching TRBD1 (6 bases). There are 14 residues in the CDR3. Germline assignment: CDR1 SGHTA and CDR2 FQGNSA. Deletions cut 5 bases from V and 6 bases from J, with 11 bases between. The CDR3 region is CASSAGTSNSPLHF. The CDR3 DNA is TGTGCCAGCAGCGCCGGGACAAGTAATTCACCCCTCCACTTT.

The chain links TRBV19 to TRBJ2-1; 7 bases are shared with TRBD2. This CDR3 has 15 residues. Germline lookup yields CDR1 LNHDA and CDR2 SQIVND (reference sequence). Losses at the gene ends were 1 base for V and 3 bases for J; bases not matched to a gene: 3. The CDR3 loop is CASSIGASGYNEQFF. The CDR3 DNA follows: TGTGCCAGTAGTATAGGAGCTAGCGGCTACAATGAGCAGTTCTTC.

The CDR3 protein is CASSWEGGLNTGELFF. The DNA for the CDR3 is TGTGCCAGCAGCTGGGAGGGGGGATTGAACACCGGGGAGCTGTTTTTT. V usage is TRBV5-4 and J usage is TRBJ2-2; TRBD2 is a possible D gene (7 bases). With 3 bases removed from V and 1 base from J, the gap between germline ends came to 13 bases. The CDR3 consists of 16 residues. In germline, CDR1 is SGHNT, CDR2 YYREEE (reference sequence).

CDR3 DNA sequence: TGTGCCAGCAGCATTCTTTCCGGGGAGCTGTTTTTT. Its protein is CASSILSGELFF. The V and J genes are TRBV6-5 and TRBJ2-2; D unclear. Germline CDR1 and CDR2: MNHEY and SVGAGI. This CDR3 has 12 amino acids. V lost 6 bases and J 6 bases, leaving 8 bases between the germline ends.

The genes are TRBV19 and TRBJ1-4; possible D gene TRBD1, 5 bases. The V end was cut by 10 bases, the J end by 0 bases, with 9 bases between. From germline, CDR1 is LNHDA and CDR2 SQIVND (reference sequence). The CDR3 consists of 13 residues. CDR3 bases: TGTGCCACAAGGGGCGCAACTAATGAAAAACTGTTTTTT. Protein: CATRGATNEKLFF.

In this sample, this clone turned up a few times. The chain uses TRBV19 and TRBJ1-5; possible D gene TRBD1, 6 bases. V was cut by 6 bases and J by 6 bases, with 15 bases left in between. From germline, CDR1 is LNHDA and CDR2 SQIVND (reference sequence). This CDR3 comprises 14 residues. The CDR3 region is CASRPTGQVQPQHF. CDR3 nucleotides: TGTGCCAGTAGGCCGACAGGCCAAGTTCAGCCCCAGCATTTT.

The chain combines TRBV28 with TRBJ2-7; TRBD2 aligns across 10 bases. Trimming removed 7 bases from V and 6 bases from J; junction bases left unmatched: 9. The CDR3 is made up of 14 amino acids. Germline V gene lookup returns CDR1 MDHEN and CDR2 SYDVKM. CDR3 loop: CASTELAGGSEQYF. The CDR3 nucleotides read TGTGCCAGCACCGAATTAGCGGGAGGTTCCGAGCAGTACTTC.

This sequence joins TRBV29-1 and TRBJ2-2; the match to TRBD1 covers 7 bases. J was trimmed by 7 bases and V by 3 bases; bases with no gene match: 5. This CDR3 has 13 amino acids. CDR1 SQVTM and CDR2 ANQGSEA come from the germline V gene. The CDR3: CSVEGQPGGELFF. CDR3 DNA: TGCAGCGTTGAGGGACAGCCCGGCGGGGAGCTGTTTTTT.

This chain uses TRBV19 with TRBJ2-1; TRBD1 is a possible D gene (6 bases). This CDR3 contains 15 residues. Germline V CDR1 and CDR2: LNHDA, SQIVND (reference sequence). With 3 bases removed from V and 6 bases from J, the gap between germline ends came to 15 bases. Written as DNA, the CDR3 is TGTGCCAGTAGTATGCGGACAGAGTTTGGCAATGAGCAGTTCTTC. Its translation is CASSMRTEFGNEQFF.

This clone has a handful of counts. This chain connects TRBV7-9 to TRBJ1-2; possibly TRBD1 for D (5 bases). V was pared by 7 bases and J by 8 bases, with 11 bases between. The CDR3 has 11 amino acids. Looked up from germline, CDR1 is SEHNR and CDR2 is FQNEAQ (reference sequence). The CDR3 here is CASTEQVGYTF. The CDR3 bases are TGTGCCAGCACCGAACAGGTCGGCTACACCTTC.

This sequence joins TRBV5-5 and TRBJ2-7; 8 bases align to TRBD1. The CDR3 has 15 amino acids. Per the germline V gene, CDR1 is SGHKS and CDR2 is YYEKEE (reference sequence). With 2 bases clipped from V and 4 bases from J, the junction kept 8 bases outside the gene matches. CDR3 coding DNA: TGTGCCAGCAGCTTAAGGACAGGGTCACTTTACGAGCAGTACTTC. Translation: CASSLRTGSLYEQYF. Full variable domain (outside the CDR3, taken from reference TRBV5-5 and TRBJ2-7): DAGVTQSPTHLIKTRGQQVTLRCSPISGHKSVSWYQQVLGQGPQFIFQYYEKEERGRGNFPDRFSARQFPNYSSELNVNALLLGDSALYLCASSLRTGSLYEQYFGPGTRLTVT.

The sample holds a few counts of this clone. The rearrangement uses TRBV5-1 and TRBJ2-2; TRBD1 might be the D (7 bases). The CDR3 is 14 residues long. Trimming pared 4 bases from V and 7 bases from J, leaving 14 bases between. Germline CDR1 reads SGHRS; CDR2 reads YFSETQ. DNA for the CDR3: TGCGCCAGCAGCCCGGGGGACAGAGTCGGGGAGCTGTTTTTT. Amino acids: CASSPGDRVGELFF.

The J gene is TRBJ1-2, the V gene TRBV12-5, with D perhaps TRBD1 (6 bases). Trimming cost V 1 base and J 3 bases, with 12 bases left between them. This CDR3 is built from 15 residues. Germline CDR1 is LGHNT and CDR2 is FRNRAP. CDR3 sequence (DNA): TGTGCTAGTGGTTTGGCAGGGGCTAACTACTATGGCTACACCTTC. Its protein is CASGLAGANYYGYTF.

This chain links TRBV5-5 with TRBJ1-1; 7 nucleotides align to TRBD1. This CDR3 has 13 amino acids. Germline loops: CDR1 SGHKS, CDR2 YYEKEE (reference sequence). V lost 4 bases to trimming and J lost 5 bases; unmatched junction nucleotides: 5. CDR3 residues: CASSEKTGTEAFF. The CDR3 nucleotides read TGTGCCAGCAGCGAGAAGACAGGGACTGAAGCTTTCTTT.

V and J are TRBV5-1 and TRBJ2-7; D is possibly TRBD2 (6 bases). Germline assignment: CDR1 SGHRS and CDR2 YFSETQ. Trimming removed 0 bases from V and 6 bases from J, with 13 bases in between. The CDR3 has 14 residues. In DNA, the CDR3 is TGCGCCAGCAGCTTGGCCGGGACTGGCTTCGAGCAGTACTTC. This translates into CASSLAGTGFEQYF. Looking up the rest from reference TRBV5-1 and TRBJ2-7 gives the full variable domain: KAGVTQTPRYLIKTRGQQVTLSCSPISGHRSVSWYQQTPGQGLQFLFEYFSETQRNKGNFPGRFSGRQFSNSRSEMNVSTLELGDSALYLCASSLAGTGFEQYFGPGTRLTVT.

The chain joins TRBV10-1 to TRBJ1-3; D call uncertain. This CDR3 region has 13 residues. Germline lookup yields CDR1 WNHNN and CDR2 SYGVQD (reference sequence). V shed 10 bases and J shed 0 bases, with 10 bases lying between them. The CDR3 DNA reads as TGCGCCACCCCCGCCCTCTCTGGAAACACCATATATTTT. Translation gives CATPALSGNTIYF.

CDR3 protein: CASSVGPGGTEAFF. In DNA, the CDR3 is TGTGCCAGCAGCGTGGGACCCGGAGGGACTGAAGCTTTCTTT. The chain recombines TRBV6-5 with TRBJ1-1, with D perhaps TRBD1 (5 bases). This CDR3 has 14 residues. The ends were cut back, 6 bases at V and 5 bases at J, with 16 bases in the middle. The germline V gene encodes CDR1 MNHEY and CDR2 SVGAGI.

The chain couples TRBV4-2 to TRBJ2-3; the match to TRBD1 covers 10 bases. The CDR3 contains 17 residues. With 7 bases clipped from V and 5 bases from J, the junction kept 15 bases outside the gene matches. The germline gives CDR1 LGHNA, CDR2 YNFKEQ. CDR3 residues: CASTLRQGAGGIDTQYF. In nucleotides, the CDR3 is TGTGCCAGCACCCTCAGACAGGGGGCGGGCGGAATAGATACGCAGTATTTT.

This rearrangement joins TRBV6-1 to TRBJ1-4; a weak D match, TRBD1 (6 bases). Per the germline V gene, CDR1 is MNHNS and CDR2 is SASEGT. V lost 9 bases and J lost 0, with 14 bases in between. This CDR3 is built from 15 residues. The CDR3 bases are TGTGCCAGACGACAGGCGACCGCAACTAATGAAAAACTGTTTTTT. Protein sequence: CARRQATATNEKLFF.

CDR3 nucleotide sequence: TGCGCCAGCAGTGAGTCGAGAGGGGACATTCAGTACTTC. Translated: CASSESRGDIQYF. The chain has TRBV10-1 and TRBJ2-4, with D perhaps TRBD1 or TRBD2 (5 bases each). Germline CDR1 WNHNN, CDR2 SYGVQD (reference sequence). The length of the CDR3 is 13 residues. Trimming cost V 0 bases and J 8 bases, with 8 bases left between them.

The chain recombines TRBV1 with TRBJ2-2. TRBV1 is reported as a pseudogene. This CDR3 has 17 residues. The CDR3, as DNA: TGCACCAGCAGCCAAGATTACGGACGCTTTGACACCGGGGAGCTGTTTTTT. Residues: CTSSQDYGRFDTGELFF.

The chain combines TRBV7-2 with TRBJ2-2; D gene unclear. CDR3 size: 13 residues. V was cut by 4 bases and J by 7 bases, with 10 bases left in between. Germline V lookup: CDR1 SGHTA, CDR2 FQGNSA. The CDR3 DNA reads TGTGCCAGCAGCTCCCAATATGGCGGGGAGCTGTTTTTT. This encodes CASSSQYGGELFF.

This clone has just a few counts. Written as DNA, the CDR3 is TGTGCCACCTTAGGGGACAGCTATGGCTACACCTTC. Encoded protein: CATLGDSYGYTF. The chain joins TRBV27 to TRBJ1-2; the match to TRBD1 covers 7 bases. Germline-derived CDR1 and CDR2 are MNHEY and SMNVEV (reference sequence). Germline trimming cut 10 bases from V and 4 bases from J; bases unmatched to any gene: 6. The CDR3 consists of 12 residues.

The J gene is TRBJ2-3, the V gene TRBV9; no clear D gene. CDR1 and CDR2 from the germline V gene are SGDLS and YYNGEE. The V end lost 2 bases, the J end lost 2 bases, and 9 bases lay between the germline ends. This CDR3 has 14 amino acids. CDR3 region: CASSVDRATDTQYF. The DNA of the CDR3 is TGTGCCAGCAGCGTCGATAGGGCCACAGATACGCAGTATTTT.

V gene TRBV7-9 combines with J gene TRBJ2-3, with D hard to call. V lost 1 base and J 0 bases, leaving 8 bases between the germline ends. CDR3 length: 15 amino acids. The germline V gene has CDR1 SEHNR and CDR2 FQNEAQ (reference sequence). The DNA for the CDR3 is TGTGCCAGCAGCTTAGAGGGCTACAGCACAGATACGCAGTATTTT. Protein: CASSLEGYSTDTQYF.

The V call is TRBV29-1, the J call TRBJ2-5; tentatively, D is TRBD2 (5 bases). The CDR3 is 12 amino acids. Trimming took off 4 bases at V and 5 bases at J, with 11 bases between the two ends. Germline values: CDR1 SQVTM, CDR2 ANQGSEA. The CDR3 nucleotides read TGCAGCGTTGGAGAGGGCAGGGAGACCCAGTACTTC. Its protein product is CSVGEGRETQYF.

This clone was detected a few times. The rearrangement links TRBV28 to TRBJ2-7; D is undetermined. The germline V and J ends were trimmed by 2 bases and 3 bases, with 11 bases remaining between them. Looked up from germline, CDR1 is MDHEN and CDR2 is SYDVKM. The CDR3 spans 14 residues. This CDR3 reads CASSLTQLNYEQYF. The DNA of the CDR3 is TGTGCCAGCAGTTTAACCCAGTTAAACTACGAGCAGTACTTC.

This clone was seen a handful of times. The V call is TRBV11-1, the J call TRBJ2-5; 10 bases agree with TRBD2. V shed 4 bases, J shed 5 bases, and the junction held 13 bases outside the gene matches. Per germline, CDR1 SGHAT and CDR2 FQDESV (reference sequence). The CDR3 has 17 amino acids. The CDR3 nucleotides read TGTGCCAGCAGCTCCCGGACTAGCGGCTATGAAGGGGAGACCCAGTACTTC. Amino acids: CASSSRTSGYEGETQYF.

The CDR3 loop is CATSSSGSIGYEQYF. Here the CDR3 DNA reads TGTGCCACCAGCAGTAGCGGGAGCATTGGCTACGAGCAGTACTTC. The genes are TRBV15 and TRBJ2-7; TRBD2 matches at 9 bases. The trim removed 3 bases at V and 3 bases at J, leaving 6 bases unmatched. The CDR3 has 15 residues. Looked up from germline, CDR1 is LNHNV and CDR2 is YYDKDF (reference sequence).

This clone has only one observation. The rearrangement links TRBV15 to TRBJ1-4, with D unresolved. Trimming shortened V by 0 bases and J by 4 bases, and 9 bases separated the two germline ends. This CDR3 region has 15 residues. The V gene's germline CDR1 is LNHNV and CDR2 YYDKDF (reference sequence). DNA for the CDR3: TGTGCCACCAGCAGAGATCCCGTGGGTAATGAAAAACTGTTTTTT. Translating it yields CATSRDPVGNEKLFF.